Presented here are 2 T cell receptor beta chains from one specimen sequenced in a study of T cell responses to AZD1222 COVID-19 vaccine. Method: immunoSEQ multiplex PCR; TCRdb's copy keeps in-frame clones and lacks some. The table lists roughly 98,000 clones, less than 85% of them singletons, with 14% in the top ten. This sample comprised peripheral blood, obtained 28 days after the second AZD1222 dose. The receptors derive from an adult who received the AZD1222 COVID-19 vaccine.

The rearrangement joins TRBV11-2 to TRBJ1-4, with D unresolved. With 4 bases removed from V and 0 bases from J, the gap between germline ends came to 9 bases. There are 15 residues in the CDR3. Germline assignment: CDR1 SGHAT and CDR2 FQNNGV. The chain's CDR3 is CASSSMPATNEKLFF. CDR3 DNA: TGTGCCAGCAGCTCGATGCCCGCAACTAATGAAAAACTGTTTTTT.

The chain uses TRBV14 and TRBJ2-3; D is uncertain. V lost 4 bases to trimming and J lost 2 bases, with 7 bases between them. CDR1 is SGHDN, CDR2 FVKESK, per germline. CDR3 length: 13 amino acids. CDR3 amino acids: CASSRQVTDTQYF. In DNA, the CDR3 is TGTGCCAGCAGCCGTCAGGTCACAGATACGCAGTATTTT.